One and the same sample provided the 15 T cell receptor beta chains below, sequenced in a study of OX40 agonist ivuxolimab in advanced cancers. The method was immunoSEQ multiplex PCR; TCRdb's version includes in-frame clones alone and lacks a portion of them. The data contain some 23,000 clones, roughly 79% of them singletons. The starting material was CD4+ or CD8+ T cells sorted from blood, obtained in a trial of the OX40 agonist ivuxolimab. The receptors originated from an adult with an advanced solid tumor such as melanoma, head and neck, liver or kidney cancer.

V is TRBV4-1 and J is TRBJ1-1; 7 nucleotides match TRBD1. In germline, CDR1 is MGHRA, CDR2 YSYEKL. The trim removed 4 bases at V and 9 bases at J, leaving 8 bases unmatched. CDR3 size: 13 residues. The CDR3 DNA sequence: TGCGCCAGCAGCCTCATAACAGGGGAGAAAGCTTTCTTT. It is translated as CASSLITGEKAFF.

V is TRBV9 and J is TRBJ2-3, with 8 bases matching TRBD2. V trimming: 4 bases; J trimming: 4 bases; junction bases outside the gene matches: 11. The CDR3 has 16 residues. The germline V gene encodes CDR1 SGDLS and CDR2 YYNGEE. The CDR3 DNA sequence: TGTGCCAGCAGCCCCACCGGGGGGGGGCTGGCAGATACGCAGTATTTT. Protein product: CASSPTGGGLADTQYF.

The chain couples TRBV18 to TRBJ2-3; unclear D gene. V gave up 0 bases and J gave up 1 base, with 5 bases separating them. From germline, CDR1 is KGHSH and CDR2 LQKENI. CDR3 length: 14 amino acids. The CDR3 here is CASSPPPGTDTQYF. In DNA, the CDR3 is TGTGCCAGCTCACCACCACCCGGCACAGATACGCAGTATTTT.

The chain employs TRBV11-2 and TRBJ1-1; 7 bases align to TRBD1. Germline trimming cut 5 bases from V and 2 bases from J; bases unmatched to any gene: 11. CDR3 size: 16 residues. CDR1 SGHAT and CDR2 FQNNGV come from the germline V gene. The CDR3 loop reads CASSLTLDRLNTEAFF. In DNA, the CDR3 is TGTGCCAGCAGCCTTACCCTGGACAGGCTAAACACTGAAGCTTTCTTT.

This clone occurred a few times. The rearrangement links TRBV11-2 to TRBJ1-3, with D hard to call. Germline V gives CDR1 SGHAT, CDR2 FQNNGV. There are 12 residues in the CDR3. The V end lost 3 bases, the J end lost 4 bases, and 4 bases lay between the germline ends. The CDR3 DNA sequence: TGTGCCAGCAGCTTTTCCGGAAACACCATATATTTT. Translation: CASSFSGNTIYF.

The chain recombines TRBV10-1 with TRBJ1-5, with 8 bases lining up with TRBD1. Germline-derived CDR1 and CDR2 are WNHNN and SYGVQD (reference sequence). Trimming removed 6 bases from V and 5 bases from J; junction bases left unmatched: 3. The CDR3 extends over 13 amino acids. CDR3: CASSQGAYQPQHF. Here the CDR3 DNA reads TGCGCCAGCAGCCAGGGGGCTTATCAGCCCCAGCATTTT.

This clone has just one count. The chain recombines TRBV19 with TRBJ2-5, with TRBD1 identical over 9 bases. V shed 4 bases and J 8 bases; nucleotides not matched to a gene: 11. CDR3 length equals 15 residues. Germline CDR1 LNHDA, CDR2 SQIVND (reference sequence). CDR3 coding DNA: TGTGCCAGTAGTAGGTGGGGCCAGGACAGGGGAACCCAGTACTTC. It specifies CASSRWGQDRGTQYF.

The V call is TRBV7-2, the J call TRBJ2-5, with D perhaps matching TRBD1 (5 bases). Germline-derived CDR1 and CDR2 are SGHTA and FQGNSA. There are 14 residues in the CDR3. Deletions cut 2 bases from V and 3 bases from J, with 10 bases between. This CDR3 is CASSLLTREETQYF. The CDR3 DNA is TGTGCCAGCAGCTTATTGACCAGGGAAGAGACCCAGTACTTC.

The chain uses TRBV6-5 and TRBJ2-5; TRBD1 is a possible D gene (6 bases). Germline CDR1 MNHEY, CDR2 SVGAGI. Trimming took 5 bases from V and 1 from J, leaving 11 bases between them. CDR3 length: 14 amino acids. CDR3 coding DNA: TGTGCCAGCAGTGCCACGGACAGCCAAGAGACCCAGTACTTC. It yields the protein CASSATDSQETQYF.

This sequence joins TRBV20-1 and TRBJ1-2, with TRBD1 matching over 10 bases. With 7 bases clipped from V and 7 bases from J, the junction kept 0 bases outside the gene matches. The CDR3 extends over 10 amino acids. Germline lookup yields CDR1 DFQATT and CDR2 SNEGSKA (reference sequence). CDR3 nucleotides: TGCAGTGGGGACAGGGGTGGCTACACCTTC. It codes for CSGDRGGYTF.

This chain connects TRBV11-2 to TRBJ2-7; TRBD2 matches at 12 bases. Germline-derived CDR1 and CDR2 are SGHAT and FQNNGV. The CDR3 is made up of 16 amino acids. The J segment lost 4 bases and the V segment lost 0 bases, leaving 4 bases of the junction unmatched. CDR3 nucleotides: TGTGCCAGCAGCTTAGATGGACTAGCGGGGATTTACGAGCAGTACTTC. Translating it yields CASSLDGLAGIYEQYF.

The genes are TRBV7-3 and TRBJ1-1, with D unclear. The V end was cut by 2 bases, the J end by 1 base, with 8 bases between. This CDR3 is 14 amino acids long. The V gene's germline CDR1 is SGHTA and CDR2 FQGTGA. The CDR3 bases are TGTGCCAGCAGCTTATCCGTACAGAACACTGAAGCTTTCTTT. Protein sequence: CASSLSVQNTEAFF.

The V and J genes are TRBV28 and TRBJ2-2; 8 nucleotides agree with TRBD1. Looked up from germline, CDR1 is MDHEN and CDR2 is SYDVKM. The CDR3 sequence is 13 residues long. V was pared by 5 bases and J by 10 bases, with 6 bases of the junction left unmatched. This CDR3 is CASSPRDRSELFF. The CDR3 DNA sequence: TGTGCCAGCAGTCCCCGGGACAGGTCGGAGCTGTTTTTT.

This rearrangement joins TRBV5-1 to TRBJ2-3, with 9 bases that match TRBD2. The V gene end was trimmed by 4 bases and the J gene end by 4 bases; junction bases not matched to a gene: 13. Germline loops: CDR1 SGHRS, CDR2 YFSETQ. The CDR3 is 17 residues long. The CDR3 loop reads CASSPAFLAGVSDTQYF. The CDR3 DNA reads TGCGCCAGCAGCCCGGCTTTTTTAGCGGGGGTTTCAGATACGCAGTATTTT.

This sequence joins TRBV19 and TRBJ1-5, with D uncertain. The V end was cut by 5 bases, the J end by 4 bases, with 9 bases between. The CDR3 is made up of 13 amino acids. Germline V gene data show CDR1 as LNHDA and CDR2 as SQIVND (reference sequence). CDR3: CASSLSVNQPQHF. CDR3 DNA: TGTGCCAGTAGTTTGTCAGTTAATCAGCCCCAGCATTTT. Full variable domain (rest looked up from reference TRBV19 and TRBJ1-5): DGGITQSPKYLFRKEGQNVTLSCEQNLNHDAMYWYRQDPGQGLRLIYYSQIVNDFQKGDIAEGYSVSREKKESFPLTVTSAQKNPTAFYLCASSLSVNQPQHFGDGTRLSIL.